A single sample gave rise to the 15 T cell receptor beta chains below, sequenced in a study of circulating and synovial CD4+ cells in juvenile arthritis. Clones were sequenced by immunoSEQ multiplex PCR, and TCRdb holds only the in-frame ones, with some missing. The sample shows about 36,000 clones, around 95% of them seen only once. The sequenced material came from CD4+ T cells from blood. These receptors were obtained from a human donor with juvenile idiopathic arthritis.

The CDR3 is CAARSGVSTDTQYF. CDR3 nucleotide sequence: TGTGCCGCCCGTAGCGGGGTGAGCACAGATACGCAGTATTTT. The chain couples TRBV2 to TRBJ2-3, with 8 bases matching TRBD2. There are 14 residues in the CDR3. The V gene end was trimmed by 11 bases and the J gene end by 0 bases; junction bases not matched to a gene: 7. Per the germline V gene, CDR1 is SNHLY and CDR2 is FYNNEI.

The chain combines TRBV2 with TRBJ2-7, with D perhaps matching TRBD1 (6 bases). The CDR3 contains 12 residues. V lost 6 bases and J 3 bases, leaving 9 bases between the germline ends. Per germline, CDR1 SNHLY and CDR2 FYNNEI. The CDR3 loop reads CASREDSYEQYF. In DNA, the CDR3 is TGTGCCAGCAGAGAGGACAGCTACGAGCAGTACTTC.

The chain's CDR3 is CASSPNGVTEAFF. CDR3 sequence (DNA): TGTGCCAGCAGTCCCAACGGGGTCACTGAAGCTTTCTTT. This chain connects TRBV11-3 to TRBJ1-1; D gene ambiguous. Germline V gene sequence: CDR1 SGHNT, CDR2 YENEEA. V was trimmed by 6 bases and J by 4 bases, leaving 12 bases between them. CDR3 length equals 13 residues. Variable domain in full (rest from reference TRBV11-3 and TRBJ1-1): EAGVVQSPRYKIIEKKQPVAFWCNPISGHNTLYWYLQNLGQGPELLIRYENEEAVDDSQLPKDRFSAERLKGVDSTLKIQPAELGDSAVYLCASSPNGVTEAFFGQGTRLTVV.

The DNA of the CDR3 is TGCGCCAGCAGCCAAGGCGGGGGGCCAGATACGCAGTATTTT. It codes for CASSQGGGPDTQYF. The V and J genes are TRBV4-1 and TRBJ2-3; TRBD2 agrees at 8 bases. In germline, CDR1 is MGHRA, CDR2 YSYEKL. V lost 1 base, J lost 4 bases, and 1 base stayed unmatched. The CDR3 is 14 residues long.

This chain connects TRBV6-1 to TRBJ1-2; D is unclear. V was shortened by 2 bases and J by 8 bases, with 12 bases between the two germline ends. CDR3 length: 13 residues. The germline V gene has CDR1 MNHNS and CDR2 SASEGT. This chain's CDR3 is CASSEPGSNGYTF. For the CDR3, the DNA is TGTGCCAGCAGTGAACCAGGTTCAAACGGCTACACCTTC.

This clone showed up just once. This rearrangement joins TRBV4-2 to TRBJ2-7, with 9 nucleotides matching TRBD2. Germline CDR1 and CDR2: LGHNA and YNFKEQ. The CDR3 covers 16 residues. Losses at the gene ends were 0 bases for V and 5 bases for J; bases not matched to a gene: 8. In DNA, the CDR3 is TGTGCCAGCAGCCAAGAAGAGGCGGGGGGGCGGAACGAGCAGTACTTC. As protein: CASSQEEAGGRNEQYF.

The chain combines TRBV7-2 with TRBJ2-2; 8 bases match TRBD1. The CDR3 spans 14 residues. CDR1 SGHTA and CDR2 FQGNSA come from the germline V gene. J was trimmed by 4 bases and V by 5 bases; bases with no gene match: 3. The CDR3 DNA reads TGTGCCAGCAGCCTAACAGGGGGCACCGGGGAGCTGTTTTTT. This encodes CASSLTGGTGELFF.

V gene TRBV4-3 combines with J gene TRBJ1-2, with 9 bases fitting TRBD1. CDR3 length equals 16 residues. Germline V gene lookup returns CDR1 LGHNA and CDR2 YSLEER. V trimming: 0 bases; J trimming: 2 bases; junction bases outside the gene matches: 4. CDR3 nucleotide sequence: TGCGCCAGCAGCCAAGACCAACAGGGGGCAAACTATGGCTACACCTTC. It encodes CASSQDQQGANYGYTF.

The J gene is TRBJ1-1, the V gene TRBV9; TRBD1 agrees at 7 bases. The CDR3 extends over 14 amino acids. Germline V lookup: CDR1 SGDLS, CDR2 YYNGEE. V was pared by 3 bases and J by 3 bases, with 5 bases of the junction left unmatched. The CDR3 nucleotides are TGTGCCAGCAGCGCAGCAGGGGGTTACACTGAAGCTTTCTTT. This sequence encodes CASSAAGGYTEAFF. Combining the CDR3 with reference TRBV9 and TRBJ1-1 gives the whole variable domain DSGVTQTPKHLITATGQRVTLRCSPRSGDLSVYWYQQSLDQGLQFLIQYYNGEERAKGNILERFSAQQFPDLHSELNLSSLELGDSALYFCASSAAGGYTEAFFGQGTRLTVV.

This clone was recorded once. The chain carries TRBV7-3 and TRBJ2-1, with 9 positions matching TRBD2. CDR3 length: 15 residues. The germline V gene has CDR1 SGHTA and CDR2 FQGTGA. Trimming removed 5 bases from V and 5 bases from J; junction bases left unmatched: 7. In DNA form, the CDR3 reads TGTGCCAGCAGCCTCGGACTAGCGAAACACAATGAGCAGTTCTTC. This codes for CASSLGLAKHNEQFF.

The rearrangement links TRBV5-1 to TRBJ1-1; 12 bases are shared with TRBD1. The germline CDR1 and CDR2 sequences are SGHRS and YFSETQ. This CDR3 region has 14 residues. The junction had 6 bases not matched to a gene; V was cut back by 4 bases and J by 8 bases. Here the CDR3 DNA reads TGCGCCAGCAGCCTGGGACAGGGGGCTTCCGAAGCTTTCTTT. Its protein product is CASSLGQGASEAFF.

The genes are TRBV5-1 and TRBJ1-1; TRBD1 is a possible D gene (6 bases). The germline V gene has CDR1 SGHRS and CDR2 YFSETQ. V was shortened by 2 bases and J by 0 bases, with 8 bases between the two germline ends. This CDR3 contains 14 residues. The CDR3 sequence: CASSLTGLNTEAFF. For the CDR3, the DNA is TGCGCCAGCAGCTTAACAGGGTTGAACACTGAAGCTTTCTTT. The complete variable domain, with remaining parts taken from reference TRBV5-1 and TRBJ1-1, reads KAGVTQTPRYLIKTRGQQVTLSCSPISGHRSVSWYQQTPGQGLQFLFEYFSETQRNKGNFPGRFSGRQFSNSRSEMNVSTLELGDSALYLCASSLTGLNTEAFFGQGTRLTVV.

Remarks on this clone: A read error may produce the germline difference seen at one junction end. CDR3 bases: TGTGCCAGCAGCGTAGATGGATTGGAGGGGTGGAGAGGCTACCCCTTC. Amino acids: CASSVDGLEGWRGYPF. The chain couples TRBV9 to TRBJ1-2, with D maybe TRBD1 (5 bases). This CDR3 is built from 16 residues. Germline V gives CDR1 SGDLS, CDR2 YYNGEE.

The V gene is TRBV21-1, the J gene TRBJ2-2; the DNA was not used to check the table's D call, TRBD1. TRBV21-1 is a recognized pseudogene. The CDR3 has 16 residues. CDR3 DNA sequence: TGTGCCAGCAGCAAATCGGACAGGGAGGTCACCGGGGAGCTGTTTTTT. It encodes CASSKSDREVTGELFF.

The V gene is TRBV7-3, the J gene TRBJ2-2; TRBD2 matches 7 bases. Looked up from germline, CDR1 is SGHTA and CDR2 is FQGTGA. V lost 2 bases and J lost 7; bases outside the gene matches: 4. The CDR3 is 14 residues long. CDR3 in amino acids: CASSLSGRGGELFF. In nucleotides, the CDR3 is TGTGCCAGCAGCTTATCGGGGAGGGGCGGGGAGCTGTTTTTT.